This TCR beta chain is drawn from a study of blood T cell repertoires in COVID-19. Study-level background: COVID-19 samples from acute and convalescent phases originated in the United States, Italy and Spain. From T cells, B-cell-depleted T cells, or PBMCs came the material, which was cDNA or gDNA.

Per the study methods: From reference gene primer amplification, estimates of nucleated cell counts were derived. Here immunoSEQ multiplex PCR was the method, and the copy in TCRdb shows in-frame clones only, minus some. Clone size and V and J calls were adopted from that table, with D and trimming inferred from the DNA. This table holds over 200,000 clones, 89% found once. This CDR3 comprises 16 residues. Germline V CDR1 and CDR2: LNHDA, SQIVND (reference sequence). J gave up 1 base and V 2 bases, and 5 bases lay outside the gene matches. The TCR originated in a man aged 60 to 75 who had recovered from COVID-19. The specimen sequenced was peripheral blood. The J gene is TRBJ2-7, the V gene TRBV19; 10 bases map to TRBD1. The DNA for the CDR3 is TGTGCCAGTAGTATAAAGGACAGGGGGATTTCCTACGAGCAGTACTTC. Translation: CASSIKDRGISYEQYF.